Shown below are 17 T cell receptor beta chains from a single sample sequenced in a study of blood T cell repertoires in COVID-19. Repertoires were generated with immunoSEQ multiplex PCR, while TCRdb's copy carries only in-frame clones and drops some. The table has 90,000 or so clones, 70% to 90% seen once. The specimen sequenced was peripheral blood. These receptors originate from a man aged 60-69 years with acute or convalescent COVID-19.

The chain carries TRBV4-1 and TRBJ1-4, with 12 nucleotides matching TRBD1. There are 16 residues in the CDR3. Germline CDR1 is MGHRA and CDR2 is YSYEKL. The trim removed 1 base at V and 7 bases at J, leaving 4 bases unmatched. This CDR3 is CASSQAGQGAREKLFF. The CDR3 DNA reads as TGCGCCAGCAGCCAAGCGGGACAGGGGGCGCGTGAAAAACTGTTTTTT.

V usage is TRBV7-2 and J usage is TRBJ2-7, with unresolved D. CDR3 length equals 14 residues. The V gene lost 3 bases and the J gene lost 2 bases, with 11 bases spanning the gap. CDR1 is SGHTA, CDR2 FQGNSA, per germline. In DNA form, the CDR3 reads TGTGCCAGCAGCTTGGGCCAGATTCCCTACGAGCAGTACTTC. Amino acid sequence: CASSLGQIPYEQYF.

The V gene is TRBV19, the J gene TRBJ2-7; D perhaps matches TRBD1 (6 bases). The germline V gene encodes CDR1 LNHDA and CDR2 SQIVND (reference sequence). V was shortened by 2 bases and J by 6 bases, with 11 bases between the two germline ends. The CDR3 length is 13 residues. The CDR3 DNA sequence: TGTGCCAGTAGTATACGCAGGGGCGGCGAGCAGTACTTC. Translating gives CASSIRRGGEQYF.

The table lists this clone with a count of one. This chain connects TRBV5-1 to TRBJ1-3; 7 nucleotides match TRBD1. The V gene end was trimmed by 4 bases and the J gene end by 0 bases; junction bases not matched to a gene: 4. The germline CDR1 and CDR2 sequences are SGHRS and YFSETQ. The CDR3 runs 15 residues. This CDR3 is CASSHGTDSGNTIYF. CDR3 coding DNA: TGCGCCAGCAGCCATGGGACAGACTCTGGAAACACCATATATTTT.

V gene TRBV5-6 combines with J gene TRBJ1-1; D unclear. The length of the CDR3 is 13 residues. CDR1 and CDR2 (germline): SGHDT, YYEEEE. The V end was cut by 0 bases, the J end by 6 bases, with 9 bases between. The CDR3 DNA reads as TGTGCCAGCAGCTTGGCGTCAGTGGCTGAAGCTTTCTTT. The encoded protein is CASSLASVAEAFF. Full variable domain (rest looked up from reference TRBV5-6 and TRBJ1-1): DAGVTQSPTHLIKTRGQQVTLRCSPKSGHDTVSWYQQALGQGPQFIFQYYEEEERQRGNFPDRFSGHQFPNYSSELNVNALLLGDSALYLCASSLASVAEAFFGQGTRLTVV.

V is TRBV7-2 and J is TRBJ1-6; D possibly corresponds to TRBD1 (6 bases). This CDR3 has 14 residues. V gave up 4 bases and J gave up 6 bases, with 10 bases separating them. CDR1 is SGHTA, CDR2 FQGNSA, per germline. The CDR3 nucleotides are TGTGCCAGCAGCTCAACAGGGACTAATTCACCCCTCCACTTT. Translation gives CASSSTGTNSPLHF.

The chain employs TRBV29-1 and TRBJ1-2; 8 positions agree with TRBD1. This CDR3 has 11 residues. Germline lookup yields CDR1 SQVTM and CDR2 ANQGSEA. Losses at the gene ends were 6 bases for V and 8 bases for J; bases not matched to a gene: 5. The CDR3 is CSVDRDRGYTF. The CDR3 DNA follows: TGCAGCGTAGACCGGGACAGGGGCTACACCTTC. Together with reference TRBV29-1 and TRBJ1-2, the CDR3 gives the full variable domain: SAVISQKPSRDICQRGTSLTIQCQVDSQVTMMFWYRQQPGQSLTLIATANQGSEATYESGFVIDKFPISRPNLTFSTLTVSNMSPEDSSIYLCSVDRDRGYTFGSGTRLTVV.

The V call is TRBV30, the J call TRBJ2-3; 7 nucleotides match TRBD2. There are 15 residues in the CDR3. Losses at the gene ends were 0 bases for V and 5 bases for J; bases not matched to a gene: 8. Germline assignment: CDR1 GTSNPN and CDR2 SVGIG (reference sequence). CDR3 amino acids: CAWSVIRGVGDTQYF. CDR3 coding DNA: TGTGCCTGGAGTGTAATCCGGGGGGTGGGAGATACGCAGTATTTT. Full variable domain (outside the CDR3, taken from reference TRBV30 and TRBJ2-3): SQTIHQWPATLVQPVGSPLSLECTVEGTSNPNLYWYRQAAGRGLQLLFYSVGIGQISSEVPQNLSASRPQDRQFILSSKKLLLSDSGFYLCAWSVIRGVGDTQYFGPGTRLTVL.

This clone was seen a single time. The chain links TRBV18 to TRBJ1-5, with D possibly matching TRBD1 (5 bases). The germline gives CDR1 KGHSH, CDR2 LQKENI. This CDR3 contains 14 residues. V gave up 3 bases and J gave up 0 bases, with 6 bases separating them. DNA of the CDR3: TGTGCCAGCTCACCGACAGATAGCAATCAGCCCCAGCATTTT. It is translated as CASSPTDSNQPQHF.

The chain employs TRBV5-8 and TRBJ1-6; D unresolved. V lost 0 bases and J lost 4, with 5 bases in between. This CDR3 comprises 14 residues. CDR1 SGHTS and CDR2 YDEGEE come from the germline V gene. CDR3 loop: CASSLGRYNSPLHF. The DNA for the CDR3 is TGTGCCAGCAGCTTGGGTCGGTATAATTCACCCCTCCACTTT. Together with reference TRBV5-8 and TRBJ1-6, the CDR3 gives the full variable domain: EAGVTQSPTHLIKTRGQQATLRCSPISGHTSVYWYQQALGLGLQFLLWYDEGEERNRGNFPPRFSGRQFPNYSSELNVNALELEDSALYLCASSLGRYNSPLHFGNGTRLTVT.

This chain uses TRBV29-1 with TRBJ2-1; no clear D gene. Germline lookup yields CDR1 SQVTM and CDR2 ANQGSEA. This CDR3 is built from 14 residues. Between the trimmed V and J ends, which lost 7 bases and 0 bases, there was a span of 13 bases. The CDR3 spells CSGIQYSSYNEQFF. DNA for the CDR3: TGCAGCGGAATCCAGTACAGCTCCTACAATGAGCAGTTCTTC.

The gene calls are TRBV5-8 and TRBJ1-6; the match to TRBD1 covers 7 bases. Germline V gene data show CDR1 as SGHTS and CDR2 as YDEGEE. The CDR3 has 16 amino acids. The V gene end was trimmed by 4 bases and the J gene end by 2 bases; junction bases not matched to a gene: 6. In DNA form, the CDR3 reads TGTGCCAGCAGCGGAGGGGACAGACCCTATAATTCACCCCTCCACTTT. Protein: CASSGGDRPYNSPLHF. The full variable domain, with the rest looked up from reference TRBV5-8 and TRBJ1-6, is EAGVTQSPTHLIKTRGQQATLRCSPISGHTSVYWYQQALGLGLQFLLWYDEGEERNRGNFPPRFSGRQFPNYSSELNVNALELEDSALYLCASSGGDRPYNSPLHFGNGTRLTVT.

The rearrangement uses TRBV7-2 and TRBJ2-2; D possibly corresponds to TRBD2 (6 bases). The V and J ends lost 0 bases and 1 base respectively, with 6 bases between them. Germline assignment: CDR1 SGHTA and CDR2 FQGNSA. The CDR3 has 15 residues. CDR3 nucleotides: TGTGCCAGCAGCTTAGCGGGGGGGAACACCGGGGAGCTGTTTTTT. Its protein product is CASSLAGGNTGELFF.

This clone appeared a few times. The chain couples TRBV7-9 to TRBJ1-5; unclear D gene. CDR1 and CDR2 (germline): SEHNR, FQNEAQ (reference sequence). The CDR3 length is 15 residues. The ends were cut back, 5 bases at V and 0 bases at J, with 11 bases in the middle. The CDR3 DNA reads as TGTGCCAGCAGCCCGGGGAGTTATAGCAATCAGCCCCAGCATTTT. Its protein is CASSPGSYSNQPQHF.

The table lists this clone with a count of one. The rearrangement joins TRBV30 to TRBJ1-3; possible D gene TRBD1, 5 bases. The CDR3 covers 13 residues. The V end was cut by 6 bases, the J end by 0 bases, with 9 bases between. CDR1 and CDR2 (germline): GTSNPN, SVGIG (reference sequence). CDR3 nucleotides: TGTGCCTGTAGCAGGGCCTCTGGAAACACCATATATTTT. Translating gives CACSRASGNTIYF. The whole variable domain, filled in from reference TRBV30 and TRBJ1-3, reads SQTIHQWPATLVQPVGSPLSLECTVEGTSNPNLYWYRQAAGRGLQLLFYSVGIGQISSEVPQNLSASRPQDRQFILSSKKLLLSDSGFYLCACSRASGNTIYFGEGSWLTVV.

The V gene is TRBV30, the J gene TRBJ2-7; a weak D match, TRBD1 (6 bases). The CDR3 runs to 14 residues. CDR1 is GTSNPN and CDR2 is SVGIG in the germline V gene (reference sequence). Trimming removed 6 bases at V and 2 bases at J, with 17 bases between. DNA of the CDR3: TGTGCCTGCAACAGCCAGGGGTACGCCTACGAGCAGTACTTC. Protein product: CACNSQGYAYEQYF.

V usage is TRBV19 and J usage is TRBJ1-5, with D possibly TRBD1 on 6 matching bases. The germline V gene encodes CDR1 LNHDA and CDR2 SQIVND (reference sequence). This CDR3 spans 15 amino acids. V was shortened by 7 bases and J by 5 bases, with 18 bases between the two germline ends. As DNA, the CDR3 is TGTGCCAGTAAGAGGGGTCAGGGGTTGGATCAGCCCCAGCATTTT. Protein: CASKRGQGLDQPQHF.